The clone carrying this TCR beta chain was found many times. What it binds is unknown. The sample belongs to a study of CD8 T cells in ankylosing spondylitis. Regarding the study as a whole: Reportedly, matched ankylosing spondylitis synovial fluid was significantly enriched for disease-linked clones.

Construction of TCR beta libraries was performed using quantitative 5'-RACE with molecular barcodes. TCRdb re-derived calls from the 5' RACE reads in MiXCR, one entry per CDR3 protein. The sample lists some 140,000 distinct CDR3 sequences, more than 5.5% seen once, with roughly 12% in the top ten. Germline V gene lookup returns CDR1 LGHNA and CDR2 YNFKEQ. CDR3 size: 13 residues. Trimming left V 4 bases short and J 6 bases short, with 12 bases between. The rearrangement joins TRBV4-2 to TRBJ1-2; possibly TRBD1 for D (6 bases). The sample consisted of blood, either unsorted or a sorted T cell fraction (not recorded which). The receptor was derived from a female donor with ankylosing spondylitis or in good health (not recorded which). DNA of the CDR3: TGTGCCAGCAGCCTAGAACCAGGGGATGGCTACACCTTC. It is translated as CASSLEPGDGYTF.